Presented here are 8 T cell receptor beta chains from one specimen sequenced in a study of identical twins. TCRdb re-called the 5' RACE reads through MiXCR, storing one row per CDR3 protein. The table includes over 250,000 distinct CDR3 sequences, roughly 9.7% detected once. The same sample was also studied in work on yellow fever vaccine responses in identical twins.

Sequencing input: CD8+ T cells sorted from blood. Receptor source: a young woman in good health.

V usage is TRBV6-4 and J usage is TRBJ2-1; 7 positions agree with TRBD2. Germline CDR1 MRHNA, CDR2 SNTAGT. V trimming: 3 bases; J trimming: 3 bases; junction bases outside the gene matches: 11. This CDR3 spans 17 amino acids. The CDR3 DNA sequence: TGTGCCAGCAGTGAAGATGCTACTAGCGCGATCTACAATGAGCAGTTCTTC. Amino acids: CASSEDATSAIYNEQFF.

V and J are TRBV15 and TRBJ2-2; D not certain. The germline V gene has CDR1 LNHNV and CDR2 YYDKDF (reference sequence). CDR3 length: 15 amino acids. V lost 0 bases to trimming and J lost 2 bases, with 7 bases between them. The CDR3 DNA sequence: TGTGCCACCAGCAGAGATCTGGGAAACACCGGGGAGCTGTTTTTT. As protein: CATSRDLGNTGELFF.

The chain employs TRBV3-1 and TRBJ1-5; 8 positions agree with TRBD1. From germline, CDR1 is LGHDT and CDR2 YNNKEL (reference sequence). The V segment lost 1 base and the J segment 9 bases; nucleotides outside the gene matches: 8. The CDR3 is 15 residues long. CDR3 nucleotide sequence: TGTGCCAGCAGCCAAGGTGGGACAGGACGTATGCCCCAGCATTTT. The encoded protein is CASSQGGTGRMPQHF.

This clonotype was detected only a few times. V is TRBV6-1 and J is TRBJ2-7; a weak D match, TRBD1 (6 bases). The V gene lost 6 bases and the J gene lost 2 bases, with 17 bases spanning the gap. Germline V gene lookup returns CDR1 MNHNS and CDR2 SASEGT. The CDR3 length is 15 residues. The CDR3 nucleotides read TGTGCCAGCAGACGACAGGACATCCTTACCTACGAGCAGTACTTC. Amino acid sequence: CASRRQDILTYEQYF.

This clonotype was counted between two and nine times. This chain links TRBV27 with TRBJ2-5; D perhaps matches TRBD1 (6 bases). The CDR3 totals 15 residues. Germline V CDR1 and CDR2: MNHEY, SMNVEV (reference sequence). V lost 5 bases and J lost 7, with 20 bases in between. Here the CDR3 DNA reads TGTGCCAGCAGTCCCTCGGTGGCAGGGGCGACGACCCAGTACTTC. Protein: CASSPSVAGATTQYF.

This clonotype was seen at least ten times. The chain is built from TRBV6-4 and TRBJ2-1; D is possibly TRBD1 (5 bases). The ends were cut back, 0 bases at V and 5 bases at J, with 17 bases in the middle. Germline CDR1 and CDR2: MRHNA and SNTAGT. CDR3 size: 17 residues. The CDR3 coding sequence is TGTGCCAGCAGTGACTCTTTTTCAGCAGGGTTTGACAATGAGCAGTTCTTC. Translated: CASSDSFSAGFDNEQFF.

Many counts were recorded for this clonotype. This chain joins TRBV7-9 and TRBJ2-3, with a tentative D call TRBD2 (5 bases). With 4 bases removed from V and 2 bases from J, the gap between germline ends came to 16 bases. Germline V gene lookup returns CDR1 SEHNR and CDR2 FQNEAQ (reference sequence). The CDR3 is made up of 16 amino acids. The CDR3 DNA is TGTGCCAGCAGCTCTAGCCCTGACTACTCCACAGATACGCAGTATTTT. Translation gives CASSSSPDYSTDTQYF.

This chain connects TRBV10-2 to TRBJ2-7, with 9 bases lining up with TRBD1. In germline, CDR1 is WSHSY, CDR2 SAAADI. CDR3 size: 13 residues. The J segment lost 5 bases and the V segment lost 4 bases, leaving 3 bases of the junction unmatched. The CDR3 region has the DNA TGCGCCAGCAGTGGACAGGGGGTAAACGAGCAGTACTTC. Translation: CASSGQGVNEQYF.